The rows below give T cell receptor beta chains drawn from one sample of a study of blood T cells in healthy people across ages. Via MiXCR, TCRdb re-called the 5' RACE reads, giving one row per CDR3 protein. The sample contains about 640,000 distinct CDR3 sequences, roughly 53% of which appear only once. Sequencing was performed on blood. The origin of the receptors is a man aged 60-69 years in good health. CDR3s include the opening cysteine and the closing phenylalanine or tryptophan. D genes are given only for firm matches. Clone size, where shown, is once, few, many, or a class for clones that have expanded.

j_gene: TRBJ2-5; v_gene: TRBV28; d_gene: TRBD2; abundance: -; CDR3aa: CAITIAGSFGETQYF; CDR3nt: TGTGCCATCACCATAGCGGGGAGCTTTGGGGAGACCCAGTACTTC
j_gene: TRBJ1-1; v_gene: TRBV10-3; d_gene: -; abundance: -; CDR3aa: CAISEPGTGNTEAFF; CDR3nt: TGTGCCATCAGTGAGCCGGGGACGGGGAACACTGAAGCTTTCTTT
j_gene: TRBJ2-3; v_gene: TRBV5-1; d_gene: -; abundance: -; CDR3aa: CASSLEVPSTDTQYF; CDR3nt: TGCGCCAGCAGCCTAGAGGTACCTAGCACAGATACGCAGTATTTT
j_gene: TRBJ1-2; v_gene: TRBV3-1; d_gene: -; abundance: -; CDR3aa: CASSQERPYGYTF; CDR3nt: TGTGCCAGCAGCCAAGAAAGACCTTATGGCTACACCTTC
j_gene: TRBJ2-1; v_gene: TRBV6-1; d_gene: -; abundance: -; CDR3aa: CASSEAAGQWAYNEQFF; CDR3nt: TGTGCCAGCAGTGAAGCGGCGGGACAGTGGGCCTACAATGAGCAGTTCTTC
j_gene: TRBJ2-3; v_gene: TRBV4-1; d_gene: -; abundance: few; CDR3aa: CASSQTGLDADTQYF; CDR3nt: TGCGCCAGCAGCCAAACCGGACTCGACGCAGATACGCAGTATTTT
j_gene: TRBJ1-1; v_gene: TRBV5-1; d_gene: -; abundance: -; CDR3aa: CASSPSGMNTEAFF; CDR3nt: TGCGCCAGCAGCCCGTCAGGCATGAACACTGAAGCTTTCTTT
j_gene: TRBJ2-5; v_gene: TRBV25-1; d_gene: -; abundance: -; CDR3aa: CASSVREYQETQYF; CDR3nt: TGTGCCAGCAGTGTAAGAGAGTACCAAGAGACCCAGTACTTC
j_gene: TRBJ2-5; v_gene: TRBV5-1; d_gene: -; abundance: -; CDR3aa: CASSFFGQVGETQYF; CDR3nt: TGCGCCAGCAGCTTCTTCGGCCAGGTGGGGGAGACCCAGTACTTC
j_gene: TRBJ1-1; v_gene: TRBV20-1; d_gene: TRBD1; abundance: -; CDR3aa: CSAGGTANTEAFF; CDR3nt: TGCAGTGCTGGGGGGACAGCGAACACTGAAGCTTTCTTT
j_gene: TRBJ2-5; v_gene: TRBV15; d_gene: -; abundance: -; CDR3aa: CATSRVRSGYGKETQYF; CDR3nt: TGTGCCACCAGCAGAGTAAGGTCGGGTTATGGCAAAGAGACCCAGTACTTC
j_gene: TRBJ2-3; v_gene: TRBV5-1; d_gene: TRBD1; abundance: -; CDR3aa: CASSSGQGESFYTQYF; CDR3nt: TGCGCCAGCAGCTCCGGACAGGGGGAATCTTTTTATACGCAGTATTTT
j_gene: TRBJ2-1; v_gene: TRBV14; d_gene: -; abundance: -; CDR3aa: CASSQGLLAWNEQFF; CDR3nt: TGTGCCAGCAGCCAAGGGTTATTAGCTTGGAATGAGCAGTTCTTC
j_gene: TRBJ1-1; v_gene: TRBV11-2; d_gene: -; abundance: -; CDR3aa: CASGPDVNTEAFF; CDR3nt: TGTGCCAGCGGCCCGGATGTGAACACTGAAGCTTTCTTT
j_gene: TRBJ2-7; v_gene: TRBV20-1; d_gene: TRBD1; abundance: -; CDR3aa: CSAEKTGGSYEQYF; CDR3nt: TGCAGTGCTGAAAAGACAGGGGGCTCCTACGAGCAGTACTTC
j_gene: TRBJ2-3; v_gene: TRBV24-1; d_gene: TRBD2; abundance: once; CDR3aa: CATRGTGGLVDTQYF; CDR3nt: TGTGCCACCCGTGGAACGGGGGGGCTGGTAGATACGCAGTATTTT
j_gene: TRBJ2-3; v_gene: TRBV12-3/TRBV12-4; d_gene: -; abundance: -; CDR3aa: CASKWSGVRADAQYF; CDR3nt: TGTGCCAGCAAATGGAGCGGAGTGAGAGCAGATGCGCAGTATTTT